A single sample gave rise to the 25 T cell receptor beta chains below, sequenced in a study of shared clonotypes between healthy human individuals. CD45RO negativity and positive selection for CCR7 defined naive CD8 cells, a population that excluded terminally differentiated effector memory CD45RA+ cells. Assay used: immunoSEQ multiplex PCR; TCRdb lists only in-frame clones, some missing. The repertoire has around 2.1 million clones, 85% to 95% of them found once; the top ten carry 1.7%. Sequencing was carried out using naive CD8+ T cells from PBMCs. The receptors were sampled from a man aged 18 to 30 in good health. Some clones in this sample may be carry-over from other donors' samples.

This chain uses TRBV4-2 with TRBJ2-7; a possible D gene is TRBD2 (6 bases). The CDR3 consists of 17 residues. V was clipped by 0 bases and J by 0 bases, with 15 bases between them. Germline CDR1 is LGHNA and CDR2 is YNFKEQ. CDR3 protein: CASSQESLSGSSYEQYF. The CDR3, as DNA: TGTGCCAGCAGCCAAGAGTCCCTTAGCGGCAGCTCCTACGAGCAGTACTTC.

On this clone itself: Other DNA sequences of this sample code for an identical CDR3. This rearrangement joins TRBV28 to TRBJ2-2; TRBD1 is a possible D gene (5 bases). V was shortened by 3 bases and J by 4 bases, with 9 bases between the two germline ends. The CDR3 has 14 residues. Germline loops: CDR1 MDHEN, CDR2 SYDVKM. In DNA, the CDR3 is TGTGCCAGCAGTTTCTTAGGGGTCACCGGGGAGCTGTTTTTT. Translated, it gives CASSFLGVTGELFF.

The J gene is TRBJ1-2, the V gene TRBV9; TRBD1 might be the D (5 bases). Between the trimmed V and J ends, which lost 0 bases and 3 bases, there was a span of 12 bases. Germline V gene sequence: CDR1 SGDLS, CDR2 YYNGEE. The CDR3 runs 15 residues. CDR3: CASSVVGREDYGYTF. In DNA, the CDR3 is TGTGCCAGCAGCGTAGTGGGACGTGAGGACTATGGCTACACCTTC.

This chain links TRBV4-2 with TRBJ1-3; maybe TRBD1 (6 bases). The CDR3 runs to 14 residues. Germline V gene sequence: CDR1 LGHNA, CDR2 YNFKEQ. Trimming stripped 3 bases from V and 7 bases from J, with 13 bases between. CDR3 nucleotides: TGTGCCAGCAGCCAGTCAACAGGGCTCAACACCATATATTTT. Amino acids: CASSQSTGLNTIYF.

This chain uses TRBV14 with TRBJ2-5; 7 nucleotides match TRBD1. This CDR3 has 14 amino acids. Trimming took 3 bases from V and 6 from J; bases not matched to a gene: 7. Germline V gene lookup returns CDR1 SGHDN and CDR2 FVKESK. The CDR3 bases are TGTGCCAGCAGCCAGGAGACAGGGATAAAGACCCAGTACTTC. Residues: CASSQETGIKTQYF.

V is TRBV19 and J is TRBJ2-5, with D tentatively TRBD1 (5 bases). The CDR3 contains 17 residues. Germline-derived CDR1 and CDR2 are LNHDA and SQIVND (reference sequence). V lost 4 bases and J lost 5, with 23 bases in between. In DNA, the CDR3 is TGTGCCAGTAGTACCCCCCCAGGCAGGGTGGGATGGGAGACCCAGTACTTC. This codes for CASSTPPGRVGWETQYF.

This clone was seen once. J is TRBJ2-7 and V is TRBV27; 7 nucleotides line up with TRBD1. Germline V gene data show CDR1 as MNHEY and CDR2 as SMNVEV (reference sequence). V lost 5 bases, J lost 2 bases, and 9 bases stayed unmatched. The CDR3 sequence is 15 residues long. The CDR3 bases are TGTGCCAGCAGTAACCGACAGGGAATTCCCTACGAGCAGTACTTC. Its protein product is CASSNRQGIPYEQYF.

This sequence joins TRBV7-9 and TRBJ2-7, with TRBD2 matching 7 bases. The CDR3 totals 14 residues. Germline V gene sequence: CDR1 SEHNR, CDR2 FQNEAQ (reference sequence). V shed 4 bases and J 1 base; nucleotides not matched to a gene: 4. The CDR3 coding sequence is TGTGCCAGCAGCTCCCCGCGGGAGTCCTACGAGCAGTACTTC. Protein: CASSSPRESYEQYF.

The rearrangement uses TRBV9 and TRBJ2-1; 8 bases are a match to TRBD1. Germline CDR1 is SGDLS and CDR2 is YYNGEE. The length of the CDR3 is 17 residues. With 3 bases clipped from V and 2 bases from J, the junction kept 10 bases outside the gene matches. The CDR3 DNA sequence: TGTGCCAGCAGCGCAAACCGAGACAGGGGACCCTACAATGAGCAGTTCTTC. It yields the protein CASSANRDRGPYNEQFF.

This clone has a handful of counts. The chain is built from TRBV10-1 and TRBJ2-7; weak D call: TRBD1 (5 bases). This CDR3 has 14 amino acids. V lost 3 bases to trimming and J lost 2 bases, with 11 bases between them. Germline CDR1 and CDR2: WNHNN and SYGVQD (reference sequence). CDR3 DNA sequence: TGCGCCAGCAGTGACTTCGACAGTGCCTACGAGCAGTACTTC. Its protein product is CASSDFDSAYEQYF.

The rearrangement links TRBV27 to TRBJ1-2; D may be TRBD1 (5 bases). In germline, CDR1 is MNHEY, CDR2 SMNVEV (reference sequence). The CDR3 runs 13 residues. V lost 5 bases and J 7 bases, leaving 14 bases between the germline ends. The CDR3 DNA reads TGTGCCAGCAGTGGTTCGGGGGTACTTGGCTACACCTTC. It translates to CASSGSGVLGYTF.

The rearrangement uses TRBV29-1 and TRBJ2-1; the D is unclear. Germline values: CDR1 SQVTM, CDR2 ANQGSEA. Deletions cut 6 bases from V and 8 bases from J, with 8 bases between. The CDR3 is 10 residues long. The CDR3 DNA is TGCAGCGTGGACGGGTATGAGCAGTTCTTC. The encoded protein is CSVDGYEQFF.

This clone occurred a few times. This rearrangement joins TRBV2 to TRBJ1-1; D is unresolved. Germline CDR1 SNHLY, CDR2 FYNNEI. The CDR3 is made up of 14 amino acids. Trimming left V 2 bases short and J 0 bases short, with 7 bases between. CDR3 in DNA: TGTGCCAGCAGTGAAACGGTCATGAACACTGAAGCTTTCTTT. Amino acids: CASSETVMNTEAFF.

The chain employs TRBV7-6 and TRBJ2-7; D is ambiguous. The CDR3 runs to 13 residues. V shed 5 bases and J shed 3 bases, with 11 bases lying between them. Looked up from germline, CDR1 is SGHVS and CDR2 is FNYEAQ. This chain's CDR3 is CASSPLTDYEQYF. CDR3 coding DNA: TGTGCCAGCAGCCCGCTGACTGACTACGAGCAGTACTTC.

V gene TRBV27 combines with J gene TRBJ2-7, with 10 bases aligning to TRBD2. This CDR3 is 15 amino acids long. Trimming cost V 11 bases and J 0 bases; bases outside gene matches: 10. Looked up from germline, CDR1 is MNHEY and CDR2 is SMNVEV (reference sequence). The CDR3 reads CASKEAGGLSYEQYF. CDR3 DNA sequence: TGTGCCTCAAAAGAAGCGGGAGGGCTCTCCTACGAGCAGTACTTC.

This clone was detected only a few times. The rearrangement uses TRBV7-9 and TRBJ1-2, with unresolved D. V lost 3 bases and J lost 4, with 15 bases in between. The CDR3 is 15 amino acids. CDR1 SEHNR and CDR2 FQNEAQ come from the germline V gene (reference sequence). CDR3 loop: CASSFSSSSTYGYTF. For the CDR3, the DNA is TGTGCCAGCAGCTTTTCATCGTCCTCAACCTATGGCTACACCTTC.

The rearrangement uses TRBV2 and TRBJ2-5; 8 nucleotides match TRBD1. This CDR3 contains 15 residues. CDR1 and CDR2 (germline): SNHLY, FYNNEI. Germline trimming cut 3 bases from V and 5 bases from J; bases unmatched to any gene: 8. As DNA, the CDR3 is TGTGCCAGCAGTGATTTCAGGGGGCACCGGGAGACCCAGTACTTC. It specifies CASSDFRGHRETQYF.

This CDR3 is CASSAPSVDTYEQYF. DNA for the CDR3: TGTGCCAGCAGTGCACCCTCCGTGGATACCTACGAGCAGTACTTC. The chain links TRBV25-1 to TRBJ2-7; D unclear. Trimming removed 4 bases at V and 2 bases at J, with 15 bases between. Germline V gives CDR1 MGHDK, CDR2 SYGVNS. The CDR3 totals 15 residues.

The chain is built from TRBV5-1 and TRBJ1-2; 11 bases match TRBD1. CDR1 is SGHRS, CDR2 YFSETQ, per germline. V lost 4 bases, J lost 3 bases, and 5 bases stayed unmatched. This CDR3 has 15 residues. CDR3 in DNA: TGCGCCAGCAGCGACGGACAGGGGGCTGACTATGGCTACACCTTC. It codes for CASSDGQGADYGYTF.

The chain employs TRBV11-2 and TRBJ2-1; 7 nucleotides agree with TRBD1. The CDR3 has 16 amino acids. Trimming took 5 bases from V and 2 from J; bases not matched to a gene: 9. Germline V lookup: CDR1 SGHAT, CDR2 FQNNGV. The CDR3 DNA is TGTGCCAGCAGCGCACGACAGGGCTTCACCTACAATGAGCAGTTCTTC. Translation gives CASSARQGFTYNEQFF.

This chain links TRBV5-4 with TRBJ2-1; 7 nucleotides align to TRBD1. The junction had 8 bases not matched to a gene; V was cut back by 3 bases and J by 5 bases. CDR3 length: 15 residues. Germline lookup yields CDR1 SGHNT and CDR2 YYREEE (reference sequence). This CDR3 reads CASSSRPGQHNEQFF. The CDR3 DNA reads TGTGCCAGCAGCTCGAGACCGGGACAGCACAATGAGCAGTTCTTC.

This rearrangement joins TRBV7-9 to TRBJ2-2; 10 bases align to TRBD2. Germline V lookup: CDR1 SEHNR, CDR2 FQNEAQ (reference sequence). This CDR3 has 16 amino acids. The junction had 8 bases not matched to a gene; V was cut back by 5 bases and J by 5 bases. The CDR3 reads CASSGRLAGVTGELFF. CDR3 sequence (DNA): TGTGCCAGCAGCGGACGGCTAGCGGGAGTTACCGGGGAGCTGTTTTTT.

V gene TRBV5-1 combines with J gene TRBJ2-3; D not resolved. Deletions cut 6 bases from V and 8 bases from J, with 10 bases between. The CDR3 extends over 11 amino acids. CDR1 and CDR2 (germline): SGHRS, YFSETQ. CDR3 region: CASTLTGTQYF. The CDR3 nucleotides read TGCGCCAGCACCCTCACGGGTACGCAGTATTTT. Complete variable domain (other parts from reference TRBV5-1 and TRBJ2-3): KAGVTQTPRYLIKTRGQQVTLSCSPISGHRSVSWYQQTPGQGLQFLFEYFSETQRNKGNFPGRFSGRQFSNSRSEMNVSTLELGDSALYLCASTLTGTQYFGPGTRLTVL.

This chain connects TRBV11-1 to TRBJ2-1, with D possibly TRBD1 on 6 matching bases. Germline loops: CDR1 SGHAT, CDR2 FQDESV (reference sequence). CDR3 size: 11 residues. CDR3 coding DNA: TGTGGGTCAGGGGATAGCAATGAGCAGTTCTTC. As protein: CGSGDSNEQFF.

V usage is TRBV5-1 and J usage is TRBJ2-2; D perhaps matches TRBD1 (6 bases). The CDR3 extends over 17 amino acids. Germline CDR1 SGHRS, CDR2 YFSETQ. Trimming left V 0 bases short and J 1 base short, with 13 bases between. This CDR3 reads CASSLVPGAGNTGELFF. Written as DNA, the CDR3 is TGCGCCAGCAGCTTGGTTCCAGGGGCCGGGAACACCGGGGAGCTGTTTTTT.